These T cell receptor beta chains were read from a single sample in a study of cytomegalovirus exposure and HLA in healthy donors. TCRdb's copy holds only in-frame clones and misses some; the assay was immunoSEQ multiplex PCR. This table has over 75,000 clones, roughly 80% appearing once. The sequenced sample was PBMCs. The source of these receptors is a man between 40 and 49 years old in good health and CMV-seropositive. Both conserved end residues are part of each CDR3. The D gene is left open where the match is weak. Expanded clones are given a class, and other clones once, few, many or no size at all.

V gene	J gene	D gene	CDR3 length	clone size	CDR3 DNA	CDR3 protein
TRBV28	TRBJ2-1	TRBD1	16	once	TGTGCCAGCAGTCGCCCTGGGACAGGGTGGGACAATGAGCAGTTCTTC	CASSRPGTGWDNEQFF
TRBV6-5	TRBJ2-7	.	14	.	TGTGCCAGCGCCATCGGGTCAGACTCCTACGAGCAGTACTTC	CASAIGSDSYEQYF
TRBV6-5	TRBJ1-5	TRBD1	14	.	TGTGCCACCAGGAAGGACAGGGGTCATCAGCCCCAGCATTTT	CATRKDRGHQPQHF
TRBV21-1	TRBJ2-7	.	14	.	TGTGCCAGGGGATTGGGACTAGGGGGGTACGAGCAGTACTTC	CARGLGLGGYEQYF
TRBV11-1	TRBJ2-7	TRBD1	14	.	TGTGCCAGCAGCCTCGGGACAGGGGGCTACGAGCAGTACTTC	CASSLGTGGYEQYF
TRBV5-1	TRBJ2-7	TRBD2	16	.	TGCGCCAGCAGCGGGACTAGCGGGGGGGCCACCTACGAGCAGTACTTC	CASSGTSGGATYEQYF
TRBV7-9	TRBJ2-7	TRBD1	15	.	TGTGCCAGCAACTTCCGGGACAGTCCAACCTACGAGCAGTACTTC	CASNFRDSPTYEQYF
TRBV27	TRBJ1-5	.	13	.	TGTGCCAGCAGTGGTGACAGAGGCCAGCCCCAGCATTTT	CASSGDRGQPQHF
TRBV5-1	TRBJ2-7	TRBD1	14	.	TGCGCCAGCAGCTTGGCACAGGGGGCTTACGAGCAGTACTTC	CASSLAQGAYEQYF
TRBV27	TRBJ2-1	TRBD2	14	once	TGTGCCAGCAGGGGACTAGCGGATTACAATGAGCAGTTCTTC	CASRGLADYNEQFF
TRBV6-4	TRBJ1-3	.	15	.	TGTGCCAGCGGCGGGCAGAGGAGCTCTGGAAACACCATATATTTT	CASGGQRSSGNTIYF
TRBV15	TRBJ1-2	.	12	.	TGTGCCACCAGCAGAGACGGTTATGGCTACACCTTC	CATSRDGYGYTF
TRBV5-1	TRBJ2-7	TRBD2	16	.	TGCGCCAGCGGCCCCGGCCGGACTAGCGGGGGTTCCGAGCAGTACTTT	CASGPGRTSGGSEQYF
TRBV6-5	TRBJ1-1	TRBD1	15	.	TGTGCCAGCAGTTACGCAGGGGGTCTGAACACTGAAGCTTTCTTT	CASSYAGGLNTEAFF
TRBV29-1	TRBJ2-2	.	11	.	TGCATGGGGGGAAACACCGGGGAGCTGTTTTTT	CMGGNTGELFF
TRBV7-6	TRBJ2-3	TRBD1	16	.	TGTGCCAGCAGCTTAGTGTTGACAGGGGGCTCAGATACGCAGTATTTT	CASSLVLTGGSDTQYF
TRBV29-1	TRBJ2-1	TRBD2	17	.	TGCAGCGTTGAAGATCCATGGGCTAGCGGGACAAACAATGAGCAGTTCTTC	CSVEDPWASGTNNEQFF
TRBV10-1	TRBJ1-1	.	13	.	TGCGCCAGCACAGCAGGCCCCAACACTGAAGCTTTCTTT	CASTAGPNTEAFF
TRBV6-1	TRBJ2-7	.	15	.	TGTGCCAGCAGTAGTTCGGCGGGCAGCTCCTACGAGCAGTACTTC	CASSSSAGSSYEQYF
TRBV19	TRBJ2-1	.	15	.	TGTGCCAGTAGTATTTCAGGGATTTCCTACAATGAGCAGTTCTTC	CASSISGISYNEQFF
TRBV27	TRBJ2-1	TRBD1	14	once	TGTGCCAGCAGTCGGGACAGGGGATACAATGAGCAGTTCTTC	CASSRDRGYNEQFF
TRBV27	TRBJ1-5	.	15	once	TGTGCCAGCAGTCCTCGGGGGGAGTGGGATCAGCCCCAGCATTTT	CASSPRGEWDQPQHF
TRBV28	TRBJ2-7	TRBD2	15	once	TGTGCCAGCAATAATCCCGGGGGAGGGCCTCACGAGCAGTACTTC	CASNNPGGGPHEQYF
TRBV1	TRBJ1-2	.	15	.	TGCACCAGCAGCCAAGACTCGGGGGGGGACTATGGCTACACCTTC	CTSSQDSGGDYGYTF
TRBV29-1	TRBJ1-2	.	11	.	TGCAGCGCTCGAACAAGAGGCGGCTACACCTTC	CSARTRGGYTF
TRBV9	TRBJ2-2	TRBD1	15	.	TGTGCCAGCAGCCGATCGGGACAGGGGGCCGGGGAGCTGTTTTTT	CASSRSGQGAGELFF
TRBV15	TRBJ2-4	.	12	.	TGTGCCACCAGCAGAGAAAGCTCAACTCAGTACTTC	CATSRESSTQYF
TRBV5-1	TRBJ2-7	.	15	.	TGCGCCAGCAGCCCTCCGCGCGGCTCCTCCTACGAGCAGTACTTC	CASSPPRGSSYEQYF
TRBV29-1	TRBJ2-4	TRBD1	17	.	TGCAGCGTTGATAAGGACAGGGGTAGCGCGGCCAAAAACATTCAGTACTTC	CSVDKDRGSAAKNIQYF
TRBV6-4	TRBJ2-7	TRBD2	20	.	TGTGCCAGCAGTGACTCCCAGCGGGCTAGCGGGACCCACAAATCCTACGAGCAGTACTTC	CASSDSQRASGTHKSYEQYF
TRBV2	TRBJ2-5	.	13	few	TGTGCCAGCAGGAGGCCGGGGGAAGAGACCCAGTACTTC	CASRRPGEETQYF
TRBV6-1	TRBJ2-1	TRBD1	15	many	TGTGCCAGCAGTGAAATGGCAGGGGGACGGAATGAGCAGTTCTTC	CASSEMAGGRNEQFF
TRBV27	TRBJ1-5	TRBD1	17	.	TGTGCCAGCAGTCTCTACGGGGGACAGGGGCGCAATCAGCCCCAGCATTTT	CASSLYGGQGRNQPQHF
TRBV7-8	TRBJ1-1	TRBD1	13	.	TGTGCCAGCAGCTTGGGACAGTACGAAGAAGCTTTCTTT	CASSLGQYEEAFF
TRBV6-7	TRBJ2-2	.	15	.	TGTGCCAGGGGGAATAGCGGACCGAACACCGGGGAGCTGTTTTTT	CARGNSGPNTGELFF
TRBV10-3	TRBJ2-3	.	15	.	TGTGCCATCAGTGAGCCGACTAGGAATTCAGATACGCAGTATTTT	CAISEPTRNSDTQYF
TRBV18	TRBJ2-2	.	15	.	TGTGCCAGCTCAACCGGGACTGGGAACACCGGGGAGCTGTTTTTT	CASSTGTGNTGELFF
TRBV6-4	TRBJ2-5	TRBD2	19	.	TGTGCCAGCAGCCACCCCAACGGACTAGCGGGGGGGTACCAAGAGACCCAGTACTTC	CASSHPNGLAGGYQETQYF
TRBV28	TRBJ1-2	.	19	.	TGTGCCAGCAGTCCCTTGGGGAACAGGCCGACGGTAACTAACTATGGCTACACCTTC	CASSPLGNRPTVTNYGYTF
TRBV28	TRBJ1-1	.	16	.	TGTGCCAGCAGTTGGCCGAGCGCGAGAAGGAACACTGAAGCTTTCTTT	CASSWPSARRNTEAFF
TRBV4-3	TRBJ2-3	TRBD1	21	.	TGCGCCAGCAGCCAGACCCTACCAAGATCCGGATACAGGGGGCATACAGATACGCAGTATTTT	CASSQTLPRSGYRGHTDTQYF
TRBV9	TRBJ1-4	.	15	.	TGTGCCAGCAGCGTAGATGTCAGGGGAGACGAAAAACTGTTTTTT	CASSVDVRGDEKLFF
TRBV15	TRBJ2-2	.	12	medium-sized	TGTGCCACCAGCAGAGATCGGGAGCAGCCCAGTTTT	CATSRDREQPSF
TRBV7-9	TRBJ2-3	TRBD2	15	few	TGTGCCAGCAGCTCGCCGGGACTAGCGGGAGATACGCAGTATTTT	CASSSPGLAGDTQYF
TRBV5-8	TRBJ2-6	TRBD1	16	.	TGTGCCAGCAGCTTGGGAAGGGGGCCTGGGGCCAACGTCCTGACTTTC	CASSLGRGPGANVLTF
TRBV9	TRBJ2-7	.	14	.	TGTGCCAGCAGCGTAGCGGGGGAAACCTACGAGCAGTACTTC	CASSVAGETYEQYF
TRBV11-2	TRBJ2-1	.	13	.	TGTGCCAGCAGCTTGCAGGGTCCATCAAAGCAGTTCTTC	CASSLQGPSKQFF
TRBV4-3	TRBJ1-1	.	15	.	TGCGCCAGCATTACGTTAAAAGGGGGGAACACTGAAGCTTTCTTT	CASITLKGGNTEAFF
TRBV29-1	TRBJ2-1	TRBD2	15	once	TGCAGCGTCCCGCCCCTAGCGGGGGCCTATAATGAGCAGTTCTTC	CSVPPLAGAYNEQFF
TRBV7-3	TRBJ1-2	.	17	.	TGTGCCAGCAGCCCAGGCAGGTTCGAATTCTCCAACTATGGCTACACCTTC	CASSPGRFEFSNYGYTF
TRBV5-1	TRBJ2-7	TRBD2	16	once	TGCGCCAGCAGCCCCGAAGGAAGCGGGAGGTACTACGAGCAGTACTTC	CASSPEGSGRYYEQYF
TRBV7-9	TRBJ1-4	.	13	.	TGTGCCAGCAGCTTTAAAGCGGGGGAACAACTGTTTTTT	CASSFKAGEQLFF
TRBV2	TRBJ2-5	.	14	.	TGTGCCAGCAGCTTTAGCGGAGCACAAGAGACCCAGTACTTC	CASSFSGAQETQYF